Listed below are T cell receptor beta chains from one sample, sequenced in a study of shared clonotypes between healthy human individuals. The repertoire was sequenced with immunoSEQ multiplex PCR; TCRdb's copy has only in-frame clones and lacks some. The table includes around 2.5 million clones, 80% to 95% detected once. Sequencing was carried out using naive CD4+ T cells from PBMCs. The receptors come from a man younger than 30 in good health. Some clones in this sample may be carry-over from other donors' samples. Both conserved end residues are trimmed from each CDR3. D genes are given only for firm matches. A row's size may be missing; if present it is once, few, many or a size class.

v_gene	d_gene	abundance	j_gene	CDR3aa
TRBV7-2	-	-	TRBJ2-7	ASSLAGADEQY
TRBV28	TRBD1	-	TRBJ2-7	ASSLTRGRGSEQY
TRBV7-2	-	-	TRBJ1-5	ASSSHRVGSNQPQH
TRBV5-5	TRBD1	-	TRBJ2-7	ASSLEGTGDYEQY
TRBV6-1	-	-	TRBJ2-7	ASSVSQGWQY
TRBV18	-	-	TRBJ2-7	ASSDYQSSYEQY
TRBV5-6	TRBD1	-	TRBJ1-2	ASRLGTGANYGYT
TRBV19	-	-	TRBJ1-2	ASSPGPAHPT
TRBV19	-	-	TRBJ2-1	ASRLLGGRLYNEQF
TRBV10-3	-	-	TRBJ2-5	AISEPLGGQETQY
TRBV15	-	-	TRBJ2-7	ATSRIFRYAYEQY
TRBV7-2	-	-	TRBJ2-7	ASSTAVLAIEQY
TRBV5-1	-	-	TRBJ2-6	ASSFNSGSNVLT
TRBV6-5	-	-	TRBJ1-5	ASGNQPQH
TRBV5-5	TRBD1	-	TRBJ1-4	ASSLDGTGHEKLF
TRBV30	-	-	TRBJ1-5	AWSTLDNQPQH
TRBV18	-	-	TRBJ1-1	ASSPPENTEAF
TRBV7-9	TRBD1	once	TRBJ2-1	ASSFYRDSNEQF
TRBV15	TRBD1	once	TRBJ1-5	ATSRGGQGGNQPQH
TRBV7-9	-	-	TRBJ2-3	ASSTQGGTDTQY
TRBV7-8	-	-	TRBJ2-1	ASSSPGRNYNEQF
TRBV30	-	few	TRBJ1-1	AWSLTGSYTEAF
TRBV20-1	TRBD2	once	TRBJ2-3	SPGGPGPY
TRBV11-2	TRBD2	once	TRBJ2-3	ASSLDAGLSGKGDTQY
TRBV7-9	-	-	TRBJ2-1	ASSSPFNEQF
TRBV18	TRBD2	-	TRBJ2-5	ASSPGLAGVGQETQY
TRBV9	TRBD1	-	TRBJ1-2	ASSVGRGLGGYT
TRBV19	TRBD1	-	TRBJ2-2	ASRTSAGTAGELF
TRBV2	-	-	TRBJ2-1	ASSPSLMTGEQF